The 9 T cell receptor beta chains below were found in one sample sequenced in a study of shared clonotypes between healthy human individuals. Generated by immunoSEQ multiplex PCR, the TCRdb table keeps only in-frame clones and is missing some. Of about 2.3 million clones in the sample, roughly 90% were seen once. The source material was naive CD4+ T cells from PBMCs. The subset was: CD45RA+ positively selected. These receptors originate from a man aged 18 to 35 in good health. Some clones in this sample may be carry-over from other donors' samples.

The chain has TRBV7-9 and TRBJ1-4; TRBD1 is a possible D gene (6 bases). Trimming took 5 bases from V and 7 from J, leaving 14 bases between them. Germline V gives CDR1 SEHNR, CDR2 FQNEAQ (reference sequence). This CDR3 region has 14 residues. The CDR3 spells CASSPQGRSEKLFF. The CDR3, as DNA: TGTGCCAGCAGCCCTCAGGGGAGGAGTGAAAAACTGTTTTTT.

The CDR3 here is CASSRADRALNEKLFF. The CDR3, as DNA: TGCGCCAGCAGCAGAGCGGACAGGGCCCTTAATGAAAAACTGTTTTTT. The chain links TRBV5-1 to TRBJ1-4; TRBD1 matches 8 bases. Germline V gene sequence: CDR1 SGHRS, CDR2 YFSETQ. The CDR3 is 16 residues long. V shed 4 bases, J shed 4 bases, and the junction held 9 bases outside the gene matches.

The gene calls are TRBV5-4 and TRBJ2-3; tentatively, D is TRBD2 (6 bases). The germline CDR1 and CDR2 sequences are SGHNT and YYREEE (reference sequence). Trimming took 0 bases from V and 4 from J, leaving 18 bases between them. The CDR3 consists of 17 residues. CDR3 in DNA: TGTGCCAGCAGCTTGGAACTAGCTCTGTCCCGACCAGATACGCAGTATTTT. Translation gives CASSLELALSRPDTQYF.

The chain is built from TRBV5-1 and TRBJ2-3, with D possibly matching TRBD2 (6 bases). Germline V gene sequence: CDR1 SGHRS, CDR2 YFSETQ. Trimming shortened V by 4 bases and J by 2 bases, and 11 bases separated the two germline ends. This CDR3 region has 14 residues. The CDR3: CASSPSVFTDTQYF. For the CDR3, the DNA is TGCGCCAGCAGCCCTAGCGTCTTCACAGATACGCAGTATTTT. Full variable domain (outside the CDR3, taken from reference TRBV5-1 and TRBJ2-3): KAGVTQTPRYLIKTRGQQVTLSCSPISGHRSVSWYQQTPGQGLQFLFEYFSETQRNKGNFPGRFSGRQFSNSRSEMNVSTLELGDSALYLCASSPSVFTDTQYFGPGTRLTVL.

The rearrangement uses TRBV19 and TRBJ2-7; TRBD2 aligns across 9 bases. The CDR3 is 16 residues long. Germline-derived CDR1 and CDR2 are LNHDA and SQIVND (reference sequence). J was trimmed by 6 bases and V by 1 base; bases with no gene match: 10. CDR3 region: CASSIVSGRRRGEQYF. The CDR3 nucleotides are TGTGCCAGTAGTATAGTTAGCGGGAGACGGCGTGGCGAGCAGTACTTC.

The chain recombines TRBV18 with TRBJ1-5; TRBD1 is a possible D gene (5 bases). Trimming pared 0 bases from V and 4 bases from J, leaving 10 bases between. The CDR3 has 15 amino acids. CDR1 is KGHSH, CDR2 LQKENI, per germline. The CDR3 loop is CASSPPGAGNQPQHF. DNA for the CDR3: TGTGCCAGCTCACCACCAGGGGCCGGGAATCAGCCCCAGCATTTT. The full variable domain, with the rest looked up from reference TRBV18 and TRBJ1-5, is NAGVMQNPRHLVRRRGQEARLRCSPMKGHSHVYWYRQLPEEGLKFMVYLQKENIIDESGMPKERFSAEFPKEGPSILRIQQVVRGDSAAYFCASSPPGAGNQPQHFGDGTRLSIL.

This clone was found once. The chain carries TRBV28 and TRBJ2-2; the D gene is possibly TRBD1 (7 bases). The CDR3 is made up of 14 amino acids. Germline V lookup: CDR1 MDHEN, CDR2 SYDVKM. Trimming shortened V by 9 bases and J by 6 bases, and 17 bases separated the two germline ends. In DNA, the CDR3 is TGTGCCAGTCTCCCAGGGGGGAGCGCCGGGGAGCTGTTTTTT. It yields the protein CASLPGGSAGELFF.

The rearrangement uses TRBV18 and TRBJ2-5; D gene unclear. Germline CDR1 KGHSH, CDR2 LQKENI. The CDR3 sequence is 14 residues long. Trimming left V 5 bases short and J 4 bases short, with 14 bases between. Here the CDR3 reads CASSRDQRVETQYF. The CDR3 nucleotides read TGTGCCAGCTCAAGGGATCAGCGAGTAGAGACCCAGTACTTC.

The rearrangement uses TRBV7-9 and TRBJ1-3, with a weak D call TRBD1 (5 bases). The CDR3 spans 16 residues. The V end was cut by 5 bases, the J end by 0 bases, with 14 bases between. Germline-derived CDR1 and CDR2 are SEHNR and FQNEAQ (reference sequence). The CDR3 DNA reads as TGTGCCAGCAGCCCCTTTGGGGGAGACTCTGGAAACACCATATATTTT. Translated, it gives CASSPFGGDSGNTIYF. Drawing the rest from reference TRBV7-9 and TRBJ1-3, the complete variable domain is DTGVSQNPRHKITKRGQNVTFRCDPISEHNRLYWYRQTLGQGPEFLTYFQNEAQLEKSRLLSDRFSAERPKGSFSTLEIQRTEQGDSAMYLCASSPFGGDSGNTIYFGEGSWLTVV.